Listed here is a single T cell receptor (beta chain). Amplified regions were TCR beta CDR3 sequences from RNA transcripts. The primer set for the first-round RT-PCR of the TCR CDR3 was HTBI. TCRdb re-analysed the multiplex PCR reads in MiXCR, keeping a single row per CDR3 protein. The table shows about 480,000 distinct CDR3 sequences, with approximately 24% occurring only once. Germline V gene sequence: CDR1 MNHNS, CDR2 SASEGT. This CDR3 spans 15 amino acids. V shed 3 bases and J shed 4 bases, with 15 bases lying between them. Every diagnosis used clinical symptoms, serum thyroxine and TRAb, thyroid ultrasound and orbital computed tomography. This sample was included in a study of T cells in Graves' hyperthyroidism and ophthalmopathy. Study background: Peripheral blood was collected at initial diagnosis, before any treatment.

The sample was blood. This clonotype was obtained from a woman between 25 and 40 years old with Graves' ophthalmopathy. The chain links TRBV6-1 to TRBJ1-2; tentative D call: TRBD1 (6 bases). CDR3 DNA: TGTGCCAGCAGTGACCGGACAGCGAGGGGCTATGGCTACACCTTC. It specifies CASSDRTARGYGYTF.